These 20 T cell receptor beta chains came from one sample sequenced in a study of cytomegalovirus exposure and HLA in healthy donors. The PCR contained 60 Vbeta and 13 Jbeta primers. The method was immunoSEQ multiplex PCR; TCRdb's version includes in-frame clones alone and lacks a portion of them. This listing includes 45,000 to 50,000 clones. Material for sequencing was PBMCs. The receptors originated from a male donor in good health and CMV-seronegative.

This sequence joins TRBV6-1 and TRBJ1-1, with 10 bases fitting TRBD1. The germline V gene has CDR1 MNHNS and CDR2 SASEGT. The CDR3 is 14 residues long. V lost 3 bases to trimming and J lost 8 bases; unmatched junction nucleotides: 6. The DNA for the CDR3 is TGTGCCAGCAGTGAGCGACAGGGGGCCACGGAAGCTTTCTTT. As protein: CASSERQGATEAFF.

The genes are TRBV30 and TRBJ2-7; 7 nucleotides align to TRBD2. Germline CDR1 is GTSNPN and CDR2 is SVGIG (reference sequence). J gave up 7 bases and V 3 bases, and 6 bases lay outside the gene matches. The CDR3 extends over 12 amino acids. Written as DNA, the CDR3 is TGTGCCTGGAGGGGGGGGTATGAAGAGCAGTACTTC. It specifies CAWRGGYEEQYF. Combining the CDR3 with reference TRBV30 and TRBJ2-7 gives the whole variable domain SQTIHQWPATLVQPVGSPLSLECTVEGTSNPNLYWYRQAAGRGLQLLFYSVGIGQISSEVPQNLSASRPQDRQFILSSKKLLLSDSGFYLCAWRGGYEEQYFGPGTRLTVT.

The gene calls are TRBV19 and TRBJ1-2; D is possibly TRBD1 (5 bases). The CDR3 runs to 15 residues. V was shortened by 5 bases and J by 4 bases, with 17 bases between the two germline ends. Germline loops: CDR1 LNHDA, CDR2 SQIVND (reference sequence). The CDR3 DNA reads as TGTGCCAGTAGTTCCCCCCAGGGCGCAGGCTATGGCTACACCTTC. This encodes CASSSPQGAGYGYTF.

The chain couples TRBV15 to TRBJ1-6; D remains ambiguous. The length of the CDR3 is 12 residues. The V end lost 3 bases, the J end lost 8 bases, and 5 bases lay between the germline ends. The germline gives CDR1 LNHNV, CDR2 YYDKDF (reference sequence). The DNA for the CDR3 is TGTGCCACCAGCAGGGACTATTCACCCCTCCACTTT. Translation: CATSRDYSPLHF.

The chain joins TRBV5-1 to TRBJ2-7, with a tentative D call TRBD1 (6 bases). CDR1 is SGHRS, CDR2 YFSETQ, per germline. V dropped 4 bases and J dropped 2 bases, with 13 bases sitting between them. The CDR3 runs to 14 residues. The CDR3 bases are TGCGCCAGCAGCACGTCCGGGACAACCTACGAGCAGTACTTC. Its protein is CASSTSGTTYEQYF.

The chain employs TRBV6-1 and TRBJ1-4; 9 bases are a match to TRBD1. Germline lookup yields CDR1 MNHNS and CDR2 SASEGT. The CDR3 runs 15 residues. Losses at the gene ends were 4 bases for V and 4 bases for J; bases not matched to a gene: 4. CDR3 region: CASSGTGDRNEKLFF. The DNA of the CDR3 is TGTGCCAGCAGTGGGACAGGGGACCGTAATGAAAAACTGTTTTTT.

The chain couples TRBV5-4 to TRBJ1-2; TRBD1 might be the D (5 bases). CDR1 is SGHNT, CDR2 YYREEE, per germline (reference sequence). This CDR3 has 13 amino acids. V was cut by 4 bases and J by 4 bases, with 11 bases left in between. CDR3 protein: CASSETVSYGYTF. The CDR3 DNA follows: TGTGCCAGCAGCGAGACAGTGTCCTATGGCTACACCTTC.

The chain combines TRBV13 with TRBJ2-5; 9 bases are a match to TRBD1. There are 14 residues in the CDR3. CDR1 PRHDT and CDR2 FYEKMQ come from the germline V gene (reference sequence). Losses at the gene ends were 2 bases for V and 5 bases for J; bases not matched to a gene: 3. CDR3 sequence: CASSLYRGRETQYF. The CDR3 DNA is TGTGCCAGCAGCTTATACAGGGGGCGGGAGACCCAGTACTTC. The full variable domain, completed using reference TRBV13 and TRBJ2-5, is AAGVIQSPRHLIKEKRETATLKCYPIPRHDTVYWYQQGPGQDPQFLISFYEKMQSDKGSIPDRFSAQQFSDYHSELNMSSLELGDSALYFCASSLYRGRETQYFGPGTRLLVL.

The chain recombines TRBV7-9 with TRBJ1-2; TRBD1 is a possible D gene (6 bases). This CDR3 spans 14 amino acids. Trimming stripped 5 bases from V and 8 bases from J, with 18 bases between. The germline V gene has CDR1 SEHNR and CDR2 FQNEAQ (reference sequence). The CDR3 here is CASSIGQPMRGYTF. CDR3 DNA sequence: TGTGCCAGCAGCATCGGACAGCCCATGAGGGGCTACACCTTC.

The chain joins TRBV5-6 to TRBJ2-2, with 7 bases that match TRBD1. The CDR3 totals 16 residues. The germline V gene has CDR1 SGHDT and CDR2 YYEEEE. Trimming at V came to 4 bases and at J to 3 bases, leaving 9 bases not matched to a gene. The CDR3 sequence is CASSHRDSHYTGELFF. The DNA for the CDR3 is TGTGCCAGCAGCCACCGGGACAGCCATTACACCGGGGAGCTGTTTTTT. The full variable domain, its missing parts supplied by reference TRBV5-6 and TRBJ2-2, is DAGVTQSPTHLIKTRGQQVTLRCSPKSGHDTVSWYQQALGQGPQFIFQYYEEEERQRGNFPDRFSGHQFPNYSSELNVNALLLGDSALYLCASSHRDSHYTGELFFGEGSRLTVL.

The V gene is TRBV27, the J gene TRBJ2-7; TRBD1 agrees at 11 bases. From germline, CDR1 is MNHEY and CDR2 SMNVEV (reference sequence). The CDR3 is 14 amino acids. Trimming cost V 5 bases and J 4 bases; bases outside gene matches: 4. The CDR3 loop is CASSGQGALYEQYF. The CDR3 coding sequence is TGTGCCAGCAGTGGACAGGGGGCTCTGTACGAGCAGTACTTC.

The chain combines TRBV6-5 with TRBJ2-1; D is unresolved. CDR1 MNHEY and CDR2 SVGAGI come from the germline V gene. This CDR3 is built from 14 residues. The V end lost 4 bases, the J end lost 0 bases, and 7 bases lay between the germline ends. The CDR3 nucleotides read TGTGCCAGCAGTTCCTCGAGCTCCTACAATGAGCAGTTCTTC. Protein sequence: CASSSSSSYNEQFF.

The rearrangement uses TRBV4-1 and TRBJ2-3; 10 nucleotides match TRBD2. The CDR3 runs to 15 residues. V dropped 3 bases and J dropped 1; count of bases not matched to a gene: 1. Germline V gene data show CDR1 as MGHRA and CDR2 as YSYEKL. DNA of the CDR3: TGCGCCAGCAGCCAGACTAGCGGGCGCACAGATACGCAGTATTTT. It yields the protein CASSQTSGRTDTQYF.

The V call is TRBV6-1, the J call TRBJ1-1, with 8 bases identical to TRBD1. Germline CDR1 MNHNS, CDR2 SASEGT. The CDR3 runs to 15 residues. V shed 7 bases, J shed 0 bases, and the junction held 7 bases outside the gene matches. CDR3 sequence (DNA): TGTGCCAGCAACGACAGGGGAAGGGTGAACACTGAAGCTTTCTTT. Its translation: CASNDRGRVNTEAFF.

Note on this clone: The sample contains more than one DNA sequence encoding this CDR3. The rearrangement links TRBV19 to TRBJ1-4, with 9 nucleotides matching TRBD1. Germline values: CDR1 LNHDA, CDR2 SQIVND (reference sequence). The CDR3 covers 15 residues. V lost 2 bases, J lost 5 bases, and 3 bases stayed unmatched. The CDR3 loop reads CASSITGTGNEKLFF. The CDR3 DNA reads TGTGCCAGTAGTATAACCGGGACAGGGAATGAAAAACTGTTTTTT.

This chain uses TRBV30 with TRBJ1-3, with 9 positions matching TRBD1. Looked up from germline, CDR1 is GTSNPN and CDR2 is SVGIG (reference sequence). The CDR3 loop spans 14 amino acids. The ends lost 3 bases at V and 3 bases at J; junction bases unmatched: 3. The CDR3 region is CAWSRQGGGNTIYF. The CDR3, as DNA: TGTGCCTGGAGCCGACAGGGGGGTGGAAACACCATATATTTT.

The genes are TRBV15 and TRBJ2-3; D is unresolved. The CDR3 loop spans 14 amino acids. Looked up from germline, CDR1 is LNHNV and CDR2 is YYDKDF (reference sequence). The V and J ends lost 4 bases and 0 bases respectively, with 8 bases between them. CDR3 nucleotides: TGTGCCACCAGCATCTCTGTCAGCACAGATACGCAGTATTTT. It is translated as CATSISVSTDTQYF.

CDR3: CASSFDRGYSNYGYTF. The CDR3 region has the DNA TGTGCCAGCAGTTTCGACAGGGGTTACTCTAACTATGGCTACACCTTC. The rearrangement uses TRBV27 and TRBJ1-2, with 8 bases matching TRBD1. Germline V gene sequence: CDR1 MNHEY, CDR2 SMNVEV (reference sequence). J was trimmed by 0 bases and V by 3 bases; bases with no gene match: 6. There are 16 residues in the CDR3.

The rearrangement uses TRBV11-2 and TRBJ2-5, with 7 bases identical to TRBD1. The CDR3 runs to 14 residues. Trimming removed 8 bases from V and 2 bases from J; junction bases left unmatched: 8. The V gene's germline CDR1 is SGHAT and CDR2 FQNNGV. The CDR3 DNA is TGTGCCAGCCACAGGGACAGAACTCAAGAGACCCAGTACTTC. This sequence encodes CASHRDRTQETQYF.

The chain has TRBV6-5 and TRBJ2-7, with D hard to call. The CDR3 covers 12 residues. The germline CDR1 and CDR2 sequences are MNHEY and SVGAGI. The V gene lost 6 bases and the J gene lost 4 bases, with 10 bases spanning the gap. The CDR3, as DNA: TGTGCCAGCAGGGGCGCTATTTACGAGCAGTACTTC. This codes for CASRGAIYEQYF.